This is a list of T cell receptor beta chains from one sample in a study of cytomegalovirus exposure and HLA in healthy donors. Assay used: immunoSEQ multiplex PCR; TCRdb lists only in-frame clones, some missing. The sample lists around 180,000 clones, 85% occurring once. The source material was PBMCs. These receptors all stem from a boy aged 2 to 10 in good health and CMV-seronegative. CDR3s include the opening cysteine and the closing phenylalanine or tryptophan. A D gene is named only where the DNA matches it firmly. The size field is filled for only some rows; it gives once, few, many or a size class.

clone_size	v_call	d_call	j_call	cdr3_aa	cdr3_nt
.	TRBV15	TRBD1	TRBJ1-2	CATSREGDRGLGGYTF	TGTGCCACCAGCAGAGAAGGGGACAGGGGTTTAGGTGGCTACACCTTC
.	TRBV19	.	TRBJ1-2	CASVGVNYGYTF	TGTGCCAGCGTCGGGGTTAACTATGGCTACACCTTC
.	TRBV13	.	TRBJ1-1	CASSAHKGHPLAEAFF	TGTGCCAGCAGCGCGCATAAGGGACATCCGTTGGCTGAAGCTTTCTTT
few	TRBV25-1	.	TRBJ1-5	CACGAYGNQPQHF	TGTGCCTGCGGGGCTTATGGCAATCAGCCCCAGCATTTT
.	TRBV10-1	TRBD1	TRBJ1-3	CASSEDQGAGNTIYF	TGCGCCAGCAGTGAGGATCAGGGGGCTGGAAACACCATATATTTT
.	TRBV18	TRBD1	TRBJ2-7	CTSSPTDRVERYEQYF	TGTACCAGCTCACCAACTGACAGGGTTGAGCGATACGAGCAGTACTTC
.	TRBV5-8	.	TRBJ1-4	CASSLEGDRSNEKLFF	TGTGCCAGCAGCTTGGAAGGGGATAGGTCTAATGAAAAACTGTTTTTT
.	TRBV28	TRBD1	TRBJ1-5	CASSPRQGKSNQPQHF	TGTGCCAGCAGTCCCCGACAGGGGAAGAGCAATCAGCCCCAGCATTTT
.	TRBV10-2	.	TRBJ1-5	CASSHTGYSNQPQHF	TGCGCCAGCAGTCACACGGGGTATAGCAATCAGCCCCAGCATTTT
.	TRBV29-1	TRBD2	TRBJ2-1	CGGLADYNEQFF	TGCGGGGGACTAGCGGACTACAATGAGCAGTTCTTC
.	TRBV11-2	TRBD1	TRBJ2-1	CASSRDRGYNEQFF	TGTGCCAGTTCCAGGGACAGGGGATACAATGAGCAGTTCTTC
few	TRBV30	.	TRBJ1-2	CAWGIYGYTF	TGTGCCTGGGGCATCTATGGCTACACCTTC
.	TRBV28	TRBD2	TRBJ2-5	CASSTSGGLQETQYF	TGTGCCAGCAGCACTAGCGGGGGACTCCAAGAGACCCAGTACTTC
.	TRBV28	TRBD1	TRBJ2-5	CASSLGQQETQYF	TGTGCCAGCAGTTTGGGACAGCAAGAGACCCAGTACTTC
.	TRBV2	.	TRBJ2-1	CASSPGGRQFF	TGTGCCAGCAGCCCCGGAGGGAGGCAGTTCTTC
.	TRBV10-3	TRBD2	TRBJ2-7	CAIKEGGTRDYEQYF	TGTGCCATCAAGGAGGGGGGGACTAGGGACTACGAGCAGTACTTC
few	TRBV9	.	TRBJ2-1	CASSVYGPNEQFF	TGTGCCAGCAGCGTATATGGGCCGAATGAGCAGTTCTTC
.	TRBV19	.	TRBJ1-4	CASRDWGASKEKLFF	TGTGCCAGTAGAGATTGGGGAGCGTCAAAGGAAAAACTGTTTTTT
medium-sized	TRBV19	TRBD1	TRBJ1-4	CASSTVKTGTEKLFF	TGTGCCAGTAGTACCGTTAAGACAGGGACCGAAAAACTGTTTTTT
.	TRBV7-9	.	TRBJ2-7	CASSRTGGSKAYEQYF	TGTGCCAGCAGCCGGACCGGGGGAAGCAAGGCCTACGAGCAGTACTTC